The clone carrying this T cell receptor beta chain showed up many times. The sample originates from a study of Ad26.COV2.S vaccination and SARS-CoV-2 variants. Repertoires were generated with immunoSEQ multiplex PCR, while TCRdb's copy carries only in-frame clones and drops some. The sample records around 100,000 clones, 60% to 85% being singletons. Germline assignment: CDR1 SNHLY and CDR2 FYNNEI. The ends were cut back, 8 bases at V and 0 bases at J, with 14 bases in the middle. The CDR3 contains 15 residues. The rearrangement uses TRBV2 and TRBJ1-5; D gene uncertain. The sample was peripheral blood, taken after recovery from COVID-19. The sequence came from a human donor who had recovered from COVID-19. The DNA for the CDR3 is TGTGCCAGCTCCCGCTCGAGGGTTAGCAATCAGCCCCAGCATTTT. Translating gives CASSRSRVSNQPQHF.